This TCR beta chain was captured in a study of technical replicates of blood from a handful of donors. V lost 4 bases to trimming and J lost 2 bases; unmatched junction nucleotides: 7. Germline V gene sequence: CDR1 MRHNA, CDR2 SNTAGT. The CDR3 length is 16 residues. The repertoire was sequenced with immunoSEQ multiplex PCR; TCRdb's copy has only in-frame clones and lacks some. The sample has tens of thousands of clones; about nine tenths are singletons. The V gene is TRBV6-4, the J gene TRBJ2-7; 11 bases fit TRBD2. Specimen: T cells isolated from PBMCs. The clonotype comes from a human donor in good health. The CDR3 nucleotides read TGTGCCAGCAGTGTCCTTACTAGCGGGAGACCCTACGAGCAGTACTTC. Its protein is CASSVLTSGRPYEQYF.